The sequence of this TCR beta chain was determined in a study of blood T cell repertoires in COVID-19 (dated by TCRdb to 2019 to 2021). In terms of the full investigation: The collaborator samples originated in the United States, Italy and Spain and spanned the acute and convalescent phases of COVID-19. The prospective study material was composed of cDNA or gDNA derived from T cells, B-cell-depleted T cells, or PBMCs. The repertoires were made available in a free public database intended to serve as a resource for research on the immune response to SARS-CoV-2. Deeply sampled blood TCRbeta repertoires from subjects exposed to, actively infected with, or recovered from COVID-19 were included in the dataset. Samples came from the ongoing ImmuneRACE study (first 160 participants) plus 1,254 subjects from 6 global collaborators. Where available, HLA class I and class II types were taken from metadata supplied by the sample provider and were not determined by assay-based typing. A de-identified subject ID, COVID-19 status, age in years and sex were almost always included in the sample metadata.

Findings and caveats that apply to the study as a whole: The quantity of clinical and demographic metadata differed by source and by participant and was supplied without curation.

TCRbeta CDR3 regions were amplified from genomic DNA by means of the immunoSEQ Assay, a bias-controlled multiplex PCR. The study's own analysis went as follows. Within the assay, amplification of reference gene primers was used to estimate how many nucleated cells each sample contained. To quantify the absolute abundance of each unique TCRbeta CDR3 rearrangement, sequence reads were collapsed and filtered. Productive Simpson clonality was computed per sample as the square root of Simpson's diversity index over productive rearrangements. The table comes from immuneACCESS by way of TCRdb, which keeps in-frame sequences with V and J called. Part of the clones is missing from these tables; in studies checked, under half for an unresolved V gene and the rest for unknown reasons. V and J calls and clone size are copied from that table; D and trimming were computed from the DNA. In all, the sample holds under 200,000 clones, and more than 85% of those were seen once. Jointly, the top ten make up roughly 0.58% of the sample.

Details on this clone: Its antigen is not yet known. Base qualities were left out, and no much larger clone turns up one base away.

One collaborating source in Seattle enrolled patients during active infection and followed them longitudinally through the course of disease. Each collaborating institution followed its own protocols to collect whole blood in K2EDTA tubes. Collaborator samples were shipped for TCRbeta analysis as frozen whole blood, isolated PBMCs, or DNA extracted from either sample type. Ends trimmed: V by 4 bases, J by 3 bases; bases unmatched to a gene: 8. Measured from the cysteine to the phenylalanine, the CDR3 is 15 residues long. Only the CDR3 portion is preserved as DNA: 45 bases, with reading frame beginning at the first base. Looking up the germline V gene yields CDR1 SGHDT and CDR2 YYEEEE.

The sequence was obtained from a man in his sixties with COVID-19, enrolled during active disease. The chain uses TRBV5-6 and TRBJ1-1, with 8 bases matching TRBD1. Source material: peripheral blood. The CDR3 protein sequence reads: CASSDGQGWYTEAFF. In nucleotides, the sequence is TGTGCCAGCAGCGATGGACAGGGTTGGTACACTGAAGCTTTCTTT.